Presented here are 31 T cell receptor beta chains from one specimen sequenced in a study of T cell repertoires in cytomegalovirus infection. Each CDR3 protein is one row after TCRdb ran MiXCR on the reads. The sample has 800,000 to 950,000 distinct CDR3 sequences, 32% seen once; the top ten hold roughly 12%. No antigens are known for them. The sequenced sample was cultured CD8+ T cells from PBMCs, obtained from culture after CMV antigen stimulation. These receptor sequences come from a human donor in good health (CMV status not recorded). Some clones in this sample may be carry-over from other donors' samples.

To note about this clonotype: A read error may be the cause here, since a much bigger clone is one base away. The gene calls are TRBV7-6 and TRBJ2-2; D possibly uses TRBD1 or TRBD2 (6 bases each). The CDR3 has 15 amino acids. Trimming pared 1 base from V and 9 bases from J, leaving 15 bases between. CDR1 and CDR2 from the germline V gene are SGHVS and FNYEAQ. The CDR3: CASSLVQGRTRELFF. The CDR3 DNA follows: TGTGCCAGCAGCTTAGTCCAGGGGAGGACCAGGGAGCTGTTTTTT.

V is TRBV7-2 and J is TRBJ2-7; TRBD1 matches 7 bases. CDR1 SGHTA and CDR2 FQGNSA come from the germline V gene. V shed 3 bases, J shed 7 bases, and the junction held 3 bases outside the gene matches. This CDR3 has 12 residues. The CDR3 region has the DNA TGTGCCAGCAGCTTTGGACAGGAAGAGCAGTACTTC. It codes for CASSFGQEEQYF.

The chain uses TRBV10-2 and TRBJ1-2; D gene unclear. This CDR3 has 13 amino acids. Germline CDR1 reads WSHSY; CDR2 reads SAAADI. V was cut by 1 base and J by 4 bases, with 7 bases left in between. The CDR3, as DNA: TGCGCCAGCAGTGAGTGGGCAGGCTATGGCTACACCTTC. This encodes CASSEWAGYGYTF.

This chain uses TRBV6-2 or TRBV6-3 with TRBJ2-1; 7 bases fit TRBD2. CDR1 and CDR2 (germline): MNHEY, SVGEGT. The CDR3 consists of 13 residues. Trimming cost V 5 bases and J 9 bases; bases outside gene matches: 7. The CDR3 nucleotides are TGTGCCAGCAGTGTTGGGGGGGGTAGTGAGCAGTTCTTC. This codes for CASSVGGGSEQFF.

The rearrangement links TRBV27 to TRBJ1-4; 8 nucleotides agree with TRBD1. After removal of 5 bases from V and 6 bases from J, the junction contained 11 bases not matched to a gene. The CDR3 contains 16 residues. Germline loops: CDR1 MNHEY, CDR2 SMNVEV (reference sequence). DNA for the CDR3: TGTGCCAGCAGTCCCACCCCGACAGGGGCGCATGAAAAACTGTTTTTT. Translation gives CASSPTPTGAHEKLFF.

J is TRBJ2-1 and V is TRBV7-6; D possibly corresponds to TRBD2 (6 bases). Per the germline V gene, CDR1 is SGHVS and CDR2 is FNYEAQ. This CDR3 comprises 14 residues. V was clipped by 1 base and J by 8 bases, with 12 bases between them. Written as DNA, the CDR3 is TGTGCCAGCAGCTTAGAGCTAGCGCGGCATGAGCAGTTCTTC. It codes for CASSLELARHEQFF. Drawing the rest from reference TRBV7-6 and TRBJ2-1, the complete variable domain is GAGVSQSPRYKVTKRGQDVALRCDPISGHVSLYWYRQALGQGPEFLTYFNYEAQQDKSGLPNDRFSAERPEGSISTLTIQRTEQRDSAMYRCASSLELARHEQFFGPGTRLTVL.

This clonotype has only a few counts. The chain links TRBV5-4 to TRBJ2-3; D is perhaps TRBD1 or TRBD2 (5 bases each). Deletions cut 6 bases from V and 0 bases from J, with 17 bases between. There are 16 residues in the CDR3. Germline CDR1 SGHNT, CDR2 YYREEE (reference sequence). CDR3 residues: CASTVWDHHSTDTQYF. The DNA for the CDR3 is TGTGCCAGCACCGTCTGGGACCACCATAGCACAGATACGCAGTATTTT. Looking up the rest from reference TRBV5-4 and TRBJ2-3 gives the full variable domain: ETGVTQSPTHLIKTRGQQVTLRCSSQSGHNTVSWYQQALGQGPQFIFQYYREEENGRGNFPPRFSGLQFPNYSSELNVNALELDDSALYLCASTVWDHHSTDTQYFGPGTRLTVL.

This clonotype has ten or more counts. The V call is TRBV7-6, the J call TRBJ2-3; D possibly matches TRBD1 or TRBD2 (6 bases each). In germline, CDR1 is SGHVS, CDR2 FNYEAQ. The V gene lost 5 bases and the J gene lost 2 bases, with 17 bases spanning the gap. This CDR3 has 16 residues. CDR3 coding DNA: TGTGCCAGCAGCCCCCAGTGGAGGGGGGTCACAGATACGCAGTATTTT. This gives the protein CASSPQWRGVTDTQYF.

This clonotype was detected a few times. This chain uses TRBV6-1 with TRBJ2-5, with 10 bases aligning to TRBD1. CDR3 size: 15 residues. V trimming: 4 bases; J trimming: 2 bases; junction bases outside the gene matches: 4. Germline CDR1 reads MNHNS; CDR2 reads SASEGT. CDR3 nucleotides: TGTGCCAGCAGTGCTCGGGACAGGGGTCAAGAGACCCAGTACTTC. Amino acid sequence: CASSARDRGQETQYF.

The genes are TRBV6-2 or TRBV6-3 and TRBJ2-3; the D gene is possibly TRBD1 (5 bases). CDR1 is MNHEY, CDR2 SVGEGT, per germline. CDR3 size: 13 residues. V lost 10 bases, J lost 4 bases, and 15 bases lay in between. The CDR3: CATSIGHADTQYF. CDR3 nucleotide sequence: TGTGCCACATCGATTGGACATGCAGATACGCAGTATTTT.

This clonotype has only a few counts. Here the CDR3 reads CASSYLAGGPGTGELFF. CDR3 DNA: TGTGCCAGCAGTTACCTAGCGGGGGGGCCGGGCACCGGGGAGCTGTTTTTT. The chain couples TRBV6-5 to TRBJ2-2, with TRBD2 matching over 12 bases. Germline values: CDR1 MNHEY, CDR2 SVGAGI. The junction had 5 bases not matched to a gene; V was cut back by 2 bases and J by 4 bases. CDR3 length: 17 residues.

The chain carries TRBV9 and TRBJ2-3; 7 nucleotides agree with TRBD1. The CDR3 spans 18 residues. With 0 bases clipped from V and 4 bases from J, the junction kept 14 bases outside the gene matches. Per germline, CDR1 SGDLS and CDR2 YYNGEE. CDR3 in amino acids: CASSVDPLETGPSDTQYF. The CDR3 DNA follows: TGTGCCAGCAGCGTAGACCCCCTGGAGACAGGGCCTTCAGATACGCAGTATTTT. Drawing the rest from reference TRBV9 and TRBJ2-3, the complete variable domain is DSGVTQTPKHLITATGQRVTLRCSPRSGDLSVYWYQQSLDQGLQFLIQYYNGEERAKGNILERFSAQQFPDLHSELNLSSLELGDSALYFCASSVDPLETGPSDTQYFGPGTRLTVL.

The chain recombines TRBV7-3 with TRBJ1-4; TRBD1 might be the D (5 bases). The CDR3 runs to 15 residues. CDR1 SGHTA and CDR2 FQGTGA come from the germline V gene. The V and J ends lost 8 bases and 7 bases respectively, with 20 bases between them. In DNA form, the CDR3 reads TGTGCCAGCTCCGCCGCTGGGGCCCCTGGTGAAAAACTGTTTTTT. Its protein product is CASSAAGAPGEKLFF.

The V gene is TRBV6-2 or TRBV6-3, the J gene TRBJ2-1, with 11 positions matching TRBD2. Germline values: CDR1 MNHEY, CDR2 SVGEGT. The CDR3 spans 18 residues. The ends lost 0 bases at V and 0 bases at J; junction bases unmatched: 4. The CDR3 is CASSYSGTSGSSYNEQFF. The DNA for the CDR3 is TGTGCCAGCAGTTACTCCGGGACTAGCGGTAGCTCCTACAATGAGCAGTTCTTC.

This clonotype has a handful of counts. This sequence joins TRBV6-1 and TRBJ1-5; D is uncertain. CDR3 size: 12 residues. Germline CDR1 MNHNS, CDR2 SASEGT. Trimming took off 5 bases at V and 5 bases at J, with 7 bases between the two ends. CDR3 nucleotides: TGTGCCAGCAGTTACGGATATCAGCCCCAGCATTTT. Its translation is CASSYGYQPQHF.

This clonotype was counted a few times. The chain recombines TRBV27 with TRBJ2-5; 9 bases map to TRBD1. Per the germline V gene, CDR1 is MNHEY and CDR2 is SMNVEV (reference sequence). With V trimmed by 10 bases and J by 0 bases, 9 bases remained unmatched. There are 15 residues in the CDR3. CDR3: CATRDRGMYQETQYF. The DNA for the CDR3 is TGTGCCACCAGAGACAGGGGGATGTACCAAGAGACCCAGTACTTC.

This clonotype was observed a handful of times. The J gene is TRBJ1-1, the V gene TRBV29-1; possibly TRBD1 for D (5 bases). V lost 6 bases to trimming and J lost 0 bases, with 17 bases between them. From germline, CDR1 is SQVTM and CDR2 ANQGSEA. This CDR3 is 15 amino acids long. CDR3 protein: CSVWPRGEMNTEAFF. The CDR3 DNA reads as TGCAGCGTCTGGCCGCGGGGCGAGATGAACACTGAAGCTTTCTTT.

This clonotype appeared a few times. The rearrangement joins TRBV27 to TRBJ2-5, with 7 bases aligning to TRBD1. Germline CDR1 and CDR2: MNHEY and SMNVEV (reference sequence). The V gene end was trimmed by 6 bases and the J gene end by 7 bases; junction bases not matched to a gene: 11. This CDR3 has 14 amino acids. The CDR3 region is CASSSVGGPWTQYF. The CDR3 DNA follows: TGTGCCAGCAGCAGCGTAGGGGGCCCATGGACCCAGTACTTC.

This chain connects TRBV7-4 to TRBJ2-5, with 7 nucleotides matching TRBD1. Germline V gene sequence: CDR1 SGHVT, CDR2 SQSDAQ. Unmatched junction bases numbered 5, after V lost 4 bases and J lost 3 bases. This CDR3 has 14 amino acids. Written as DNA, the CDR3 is TGTGCCAGCAGCTCCAGACAGGGAAAAGAGACCCAGTACTTC. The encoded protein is CASSSRQGKETQYF.

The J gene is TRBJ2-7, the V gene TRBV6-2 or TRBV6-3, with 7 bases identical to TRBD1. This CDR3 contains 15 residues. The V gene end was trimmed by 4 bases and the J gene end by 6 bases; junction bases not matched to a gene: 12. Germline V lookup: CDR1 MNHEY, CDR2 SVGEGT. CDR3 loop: CASSWRQGSRVEQYV. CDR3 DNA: TGTGCCAGCAGTTGGAGACAGGGTTCTAGGGTCGAGCAGTACGTC.

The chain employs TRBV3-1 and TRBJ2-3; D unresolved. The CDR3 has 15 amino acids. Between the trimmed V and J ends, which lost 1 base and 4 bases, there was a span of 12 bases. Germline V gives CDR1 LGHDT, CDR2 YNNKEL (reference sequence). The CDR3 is CASSQAGFRSDTQYF. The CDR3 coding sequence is TGTGCCAGCAGCCAAGCCGGGTTCAGGTCAGATACGCAGTATTTT.

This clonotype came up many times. The CDR3 reads CASSLGGQGNTEAFF. In DNA, the CDR3 is TGTGCCAGCAGCTTAGGGGGACAGGGTAACACTGAAGCTTTCTTT. The chain is built from TRBV7-2 and TRBJ1-1, with 9 bases lining up with TRBD1. Germline V gene lookup returns CDR1 SGHTA and CDR2 FQGNSA. V lost 1 base to trimming and J lost 2 bases; unmatched junction nucleotides: 2. The CDR3 sequence is 15 residues long. The variable domain in full, with the rest retrieved from reference TRBV7-2 and TRBJ1-1, is GAGVSQSPSNKVTEKGKDVELRCDPISGHTALYWYRQSLGQGLEFLIYFQGNSAPDKSGLPSDRFSAERTGGSVSTLTIQRTQQEDSAVYLCASSLGGQGNTEAFFGQGTRLTVV.

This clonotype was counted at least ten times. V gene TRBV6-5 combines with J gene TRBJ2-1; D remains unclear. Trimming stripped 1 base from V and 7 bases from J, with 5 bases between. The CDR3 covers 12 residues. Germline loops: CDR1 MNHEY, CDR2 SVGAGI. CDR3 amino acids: CASSYYGNEQFF. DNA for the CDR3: TGTGCCAGCAGTTACTACGGTAATGAGCAGTTCTTC.

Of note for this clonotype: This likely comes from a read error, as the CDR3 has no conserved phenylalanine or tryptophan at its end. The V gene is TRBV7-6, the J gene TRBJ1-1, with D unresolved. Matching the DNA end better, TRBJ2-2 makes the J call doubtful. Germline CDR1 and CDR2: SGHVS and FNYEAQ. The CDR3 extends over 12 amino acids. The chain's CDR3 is CASSLGRQALFL. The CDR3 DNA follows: TGTGCCAGCAGCTTAGGAAGGCAGGCCCTGTTTCTT.

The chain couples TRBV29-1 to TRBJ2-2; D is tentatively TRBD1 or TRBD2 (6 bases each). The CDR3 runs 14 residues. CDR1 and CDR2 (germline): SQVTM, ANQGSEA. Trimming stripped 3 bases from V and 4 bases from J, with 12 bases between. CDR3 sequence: CSVDWGAGTGELFF. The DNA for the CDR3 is TGCAGCGTTGATTGGGGGGCAGGCACCGGGGAGCTGTTTTTT.

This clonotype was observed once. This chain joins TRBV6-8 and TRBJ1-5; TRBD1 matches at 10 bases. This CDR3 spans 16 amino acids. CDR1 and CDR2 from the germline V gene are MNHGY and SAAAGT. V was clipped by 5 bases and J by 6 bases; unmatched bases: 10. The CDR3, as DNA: TGTGCCAGCAGTCCAATCGGACAGGGGGTAGGTCAGCCCCAGCATTTT. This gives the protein CASSPIGQGVGQPQHF.

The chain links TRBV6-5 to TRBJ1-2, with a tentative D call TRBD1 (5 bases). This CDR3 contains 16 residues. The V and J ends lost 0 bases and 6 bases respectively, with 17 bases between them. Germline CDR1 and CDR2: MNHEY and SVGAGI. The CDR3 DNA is TGTGCCAGCAGTTACTCGATTGGAGGGGAATTTGATGGCTACACCTTC. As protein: CASSYSIGGEFDGYTF.

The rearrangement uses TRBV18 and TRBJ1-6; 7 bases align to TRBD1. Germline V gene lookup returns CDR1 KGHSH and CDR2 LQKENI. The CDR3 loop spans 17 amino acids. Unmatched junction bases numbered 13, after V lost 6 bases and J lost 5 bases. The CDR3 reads CASSPGTVIRDNSPLHF. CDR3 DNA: TGTGCCAGCTCCCCCGGGACAGTCATCCGAGATAATTCACCCCTCCACTTT.

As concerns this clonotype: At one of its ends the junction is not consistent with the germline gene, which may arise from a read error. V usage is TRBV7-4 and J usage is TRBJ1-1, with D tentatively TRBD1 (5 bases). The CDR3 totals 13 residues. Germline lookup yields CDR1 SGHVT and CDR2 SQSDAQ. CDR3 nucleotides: TGTGACAGCAGCTTAGGCGGGCAGGGCGAAGCTTTCTTT. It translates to CDSSLGGQGEAFF.

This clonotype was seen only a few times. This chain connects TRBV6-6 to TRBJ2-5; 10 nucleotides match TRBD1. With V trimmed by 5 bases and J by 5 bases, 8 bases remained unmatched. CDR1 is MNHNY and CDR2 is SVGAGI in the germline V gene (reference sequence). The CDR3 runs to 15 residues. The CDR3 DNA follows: TGTGCCAGCAGTCGTTTGGGACAGGGGCTTGAGACCCAGTACTTC. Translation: CASSRLGQGLETQYF.

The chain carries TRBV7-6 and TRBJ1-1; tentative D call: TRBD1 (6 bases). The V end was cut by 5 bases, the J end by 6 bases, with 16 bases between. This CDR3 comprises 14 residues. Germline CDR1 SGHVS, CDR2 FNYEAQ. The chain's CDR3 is CASSLRGGSAEAFF. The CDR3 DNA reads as TGTGCCAGCAGCCTCCGAGGGGGGAGCGCTGAAGCTTTCTTT.